This T cell receptor (beta chain) was identified in a study of T cell changes during pregnancy in multiple sclerosis. Method: immunoSEQ multiplex PCR; TCRdb's copy keeps in-frame clones and lacks some. The sample contains 55,000 to 95,000 clones, 90% to 95% of which appear only once. Deletions cut 4 bases from V and 2 bases from J, with 12 bases between. The CDR3 length is 14 residues. CDR1 and CDR2 (germline): LGHNA, YSLEER. The source of this sequence is a female donor in good health, enrolled as a control in a pregnancy study. This chain links TRBV4-3 with TRBJ2-7; TRBD2 might be the D (6 bases). The input for sequencing was peripheral blood, taken in the second trimester of pregnancy. Here the CDR3 reads CASSPGGETYEQYF. CDR3 nucleotide sequence: TGCGCCAGCAGCCCCGGGGGAGAGACCTACGAGCAGTACTTC.